This TCR beta chain appears in the sequencing data of a study of T cell responses to AZD1222 COVID-19 vaccine. Turning to the study itself: Pooled in the analysis were second doses at about 4 or about 12 weeks. Findings and limits, study-wide: Nearly half of spike-specific TCRs reportedly target unmutated variant regions. Increases in Spike-specific TCR breadth and depth were seen after two AZD1222 doses. Recipients of AZD1222 seropositive at baseline numbered only five or six.

CDR1 is WSHSY and CDR2 is SAAADI in the germline V gene. This CDR3 spans 11 amino acids. Trimming took off 5 bases at V and 7 bases at J, with 8 bases between the two ends. Worth noting for this clone: Its antigen is still unknown.

Clones were sequenced by immunoSEQ multiplex PCR, and TCRdb holds only the in-frame ones, with some missing. The sample lists about 110,000 clones; more than 75% were seen once. The sequences come from peripheral blood, collected on day 0 of AZD1222 vaccination. This TCR derives from an adult in good health. V and J are TRBV10-2 and TRBJ2-5; no reliable D call. The CDR3 loop reads CASSPTRTQYF. The DNA for the CDR3 is TGCGCCAGCAGTCCCACCCGGACCCAGTACTTC.